The 5 T cell receptor beta chains presented below share a single source sample, sequenced in a study of tumor-infiltrating lymphocytes in primary liver carcinoma. Co-extracting RNA and DNA was done with about 20-34 mg of unsorted bulk tissue as input. The authors made TCR beta cDNA from around 500 ng total RNA with a constant-region primer. Nested multiplex PCR, run for three rounds with slightly modified ARM-PCR, yielded TCR beta libraries. Forward primers for TRBV1-TRBV30 and a C-beta reverse primer served the first two PCR rounds, at roughly 10 cycles each. Each CDR3 protein gets one entry after TCRdb re-called the multiplex PCR reads with MiXCR. The table lists approximately 92,000 distinct CDR3 sequences, about 70% of them singletons, with 27% in the top ten. The specimen sequenced was tumor-adjacent normal liver tissue. The receptors were gathered from a man aged 40-49 years with primary liver carcinoma and hepatitis B virus infection.

A remark on this clonotype: Its ends do not fully match the called genes, so a read error is possible. The chain combines TRBV5-1 with TRBJ2-1; 8 bases are shared with TRBD2. CDR3 length: 20 residues. CDR1 is SGHRS and CDR2 is YFSETQ in the germline V gene. The CDR3 sequence: CASSLAGLAGPIRSYNEQLF. In nucleotides, the CDR3 is TGCGCCAGCAGCTTGGCCGGGCTAGCGGGCCCCATTAGGTCCTACAATGAGCAGCTCTTC. Using reference TRBV5-1 and TRBJ2-1 for the parts outside the CDR3, the full variable domain is KAGVTQTPRYLIKTRGQQVTLSCSPISGHRSVSWYQQTPGQGLQFLFEYFSETQRNKGNFPGRFSGRQFSNSRSEMNVSTLELGDSALYLCASSLAGLAGPIRSYNEQLFGPGTRLTVL.

This chain connects TRBV30 to TRBJ2-3; D call uncertain. Trimming took off 0 bases at V and 0 bases at J, with 10 bases between the two ends. Germline V lookup: CDR1 GTSNPN, CDR2 SVGIG (reference sequence). This CDR3 contains 15 residues. In DNA, the CDR3 is TGTGCCTGGAGTGTAAAAGGAGACAGCACAGATACGCAGTATTTT. Translated, it gives CAWSVKGDSTDTQYF.

The V and J genes are TRBV5-1 and TRBJ2-3; D might be TRBD1 (5 bases). The CDR3 covers 15 residues. In germline, CDR1 is SGHRS, CDR2 YFSETQ. V gave up 4 bases and J gave up 3 bases, with 15 bases separating them. The CDR3 region has the DNA TGCGCCAGCAGCCTTGACAGAGTACTTACAGATACGCAGTATTTT. Protein product: CASSLDRVLTDTQYF.

A word on this clonotype: It may be a read error: a sequence one base away is much more abundant. The rearrangement joins TRBV5-6 to TRBJ1-2; D remains ambiguous. CDR1 and CDR2 from the germline V gene are SGHDT and YYEEEE. This CDR3 is 11 amino acids long. In DNA, the CDR3 is TGTGCCAGCAGGAGCGTCTATGGCTTCACCTTC. As protein: CASRSVYGFTF.

A word on this clonotype: A much larger clone lies a single base off, so this may be a read error. This chain uses TRBV5-4 with TRBJ2-2, with no clear D. CDR1 and CDR2 from the germline V gene are SGHNT and YYREEE (reference sequence). Trimming left V 0 bases short and J 7 bases short, with 13 bases between. The length of the CDR3 is 15 residues. CDR3 sequence reads: CASSLGSKESGELFF. CDR3 sequence (DNA): TGTGCCAGCAGCTTGGGGTCGAAGGAAAGCGGGGAGCTGTTTTTT.